One and the same sample provided the 28 T cell receptor beta chains below, sequenced in a study of cytomegalovirus exposure and HLA in healthy donors. It was with 60 Vbeta and 13 Jbeta primers that the PCR ran. This table comes from immunoSEQ multiplex PCR, and its TCRdb copy is limited to in-frame clones, with some not included. The sample has around 140,000 clones; around 80% are singletons. Source material: PBMCs. Every receptor here comes from a man aged 35 to 55 in good health and CMV-seropositive.

This chain links TRBV4-1 with TRBJ2-2; tentatively, D is TRBD2 (6 bases). Deletions cut 0 bases from V and 8 bases from J, with 13 bases between. The length of the CDR3 is 15 residues. Per germline, CDR1 MGHRA and CDR2 YSYEKL. The CDR3 is CASSQDAGLIGELFF. In DNA, the CDR3 is TGCGCCAGCAGCCAAGATGCGGGATTGATAGGGGAGCTGTTTTTT.

J is TRBJ1-1 and V is TRBV29-1, with D perhaps matching TRBD1 (5 bases). V lost 6 bases, J lost 7 bases, and 9 bases lay in between. There are 10 residues in the CDR3. Germline V gene data show CDR1 as SQVTM and CDR2 as ANQGSEA. The CDR3 DNA reads as TGCAGCGTGTTCCAGGGTGAAGCTTTCTTT. Its translation: CSVFQGEAFF.

The sample holds a few counts of this clone. This sequence joins TRBV5-1 and TRBJ1-1; 7 bases line up with TRBD1. The CDR3 is 14 residues long. Germline CDR1 SGHRS, CDR2 YFSETQ. V lost 4 bases and J lost 4; bases outside the gene matches: 7. In DNA, the CDR3 is TGCGCCAGCAGCACCGACAGGGATGGCACTGAAGCTTTCTTT. Translation: CASSTDRDGTEAFF. The variable domain in full, completed from reference TRBV5-1 and TRBJ1-1, reads KAGVTQTPRYLIKTRGQQVTLSCSPISGHRSVSWYQQTPGQGLQFLFEYFSETQRNKGNFPGRFSGRQFSNSRSEMNVSTLELGDSALYLCASSTDRDGTEAFFGQGTRLTVV.

V usage is TRBV19 and J usage is TRBJ2-6; TRBD2 is a possible D gene (5 bases). The V gene's germline CDR1 is LNHDA and CDR2 SQIVND (reference sequence). This CDR3 has 14 amino acids. Trimming stripped 7 bases from V and 6 bases from J, with 13 bases between. The CDR3, as DNA: TGTGCCAGTACCCCGGGGTGGCCGGCCAACGTCCTGACTTTC. Encoded protein: CASTPGWPANVLTF.

The chain recombines TRBV5-5 with TRBJ1-6; D uncertain. CDR3 size: 14 residues. CDR1 SGHKS and CDR2 YYEKEE come from the germline V gene (reference sequence). Deletions cut 1 base from V and 6 bases from J, with 8 bases between. In nucleotides, the CDR3 is TGTGCCAGCAGCTTGAAGTTGGCTAATTCACCCCTCCACTTT. Its translation: CASSLKLANSPLHF.

The sample holds one count of this clone. J is TRBJ2-1 and V is TRBV5-1; TRBD2 agrees at 8 bases. Germline values: CDR1 SGHRS, CDR2 YFSETQ. This CDR3 comprises 16 residues. Trimming took 4 bases from V and 8 from J; bases not matched to a gene: 14. The CDR3 DNA reads TGCGCCAGCAGCGGCCCGACCCTAGCGGGCTGGGATGAGCAGTTCTTC. Amino acid sequence: CASSGPTLAGWDEQFF.

This clone was recorded only once. The chain joins TRBV4-1 to TRBJ2-7, with TRBD2 identical over 8 bases. CDR1 MGHRA and CDR2 YSYEKL come from the germline V gene. This CDR3 spans 17 amino acids. The trim removed 0 bases at V and 6 bases at J, leaving 13 bases unmatched. CDR3 amino acids: CASSQEESGSYLTEQYF. DNA for the CDR3: TGCGCCAGCAGCCAAGAAGAGAGCGGGAGCTATCTAACCGAGCAGTACTTC.

The J gene is TRBJ2-2, the V gene TRBV5-1; the match to TRBD2 covers 9 bases. Losses at the gene ends were 7 bases for V and 5 bases for J; bases not matched to a gene: 6. The CDR3 has 14 residues. Germline V gene data show CDR1 as SGHRS and CDR2 as YFSETQ. This chain's CDR3 is CASGSGRITGELFF. CDR3 bases: TGCGCCAGCGGGAGCGGGAGGATTACCGGGGAGCTGTTTTTT.

The chain carries TRBV6-5 and TRBJ1-3; 7 nucleotides align to TRBD1. Per the germline V gene, CDR1 is MNHEY and CDR2 is SVGAGI. The J segment lost 2 bases and the V segment lost 2 bases, leaving 6 bases of the junction unmatched. CDR3 size: 16 residues. The CDR3 bases are TGTGCCAGCAGTTACCAGTGGGACAGTACTGGAAACACCATATATTTT. This sequence encodes CASSYQWDSTGNTIYF.

This chain uses TRBV4-3 with TRBJ1-3; D uncertain. Germline loops: CDR1 LGHNA, CDR2 YSLEER. This CDR3 comprises 15 residues. The V and J ends lost 0 bases and 0 bases respectively, with 6 bases between them. The CDR3 bases are TGCGCCAGCAGCCAAGAGGGGAGCTCTGGAAACACCATATATTTT. This codes for CASSQEGSSGNTIYF.

The rearrangement joins TRBV9 to TRBJ2-5; D might be TRBD2 (6 bases). This CDR3 spans 15 amino acids. V lost 3 bases, J lost 2 bases, and 14 bases lay in between. Germline-derived CDR1 and CDR2 are SGDLS and YYNGEE. The chain's CDR3 is CASSALGGWQETQYF. CDR3 sequence (DNA): TGTGCCAGCAGCGCACTCGGAGGGTGGCAAGAGACCCAGTACTTC.

This rearrangement joins TRBV5-1 to TRBJ2-4; the D gene is possibly TRBD2 (5 bases). Germline CDR1 and CDR2: SGHRS and YFSETQ. This CDR3 contains 16 residues. V lost 0 bases and J lost 0, with 10 bases in between. The CDR3 region has the DNA TGCGCCAGCAGCTTGGGGCCGGGAATAGCCAAAAACATTCAGTACTTC. Protein: CASSLGPGIAKNIQYF.

This clone occurred once. This rearrangement joins TRBV2 to TRBJ1-3; 9 nucleotides match TRBD1. V lost 2 bases to trimming and J lost 8 bases; unmatched junction nucleotides: 4. The CDR3 is 14 amino acids. Germline V lookup: CDR1 SNHLY, CDR2 FYNNEI. CDR3 residues: CASSESTGGHTIYF. CDR3 bases: TGTGCCAGCAGTGAATCCACAGGGGGCCACACCATATATTTT.

The chain combines TRBV28 with TRBJ2-1, with a tentative D call TRBD1 (5 bases). The CDR3 is 14 amino acids. V lost 2 bases to trimming and J lost 6 bases, with 11 bases between them. Germline CDR1 is MDHEN and CDR2 is SYDVKM. CDR3 bases: TGTGCCAGCAGTTTAGGGGCAGGGCGCAATGAGCAGTTCTTC. This gives the protein CASSLGAGRNEQFF.

The chain is built from TRBV5-4 and TRBJ2-7; 12 nucleotides match TRBD2. V lost 0 bases to trimming and J lost 2 bases; unmatched junction nucleotides: 9. The V gene's germline CDR1 is SGHNT and CDR2 YYREEE (reference sequence). CDR3 length equals 18 residues. The CDR3 DNA is TGTGCCAGCAGCTTGGCTCTAGCGGGAGGGGCGGGCACCTACGAGCAGTACTTC. It yields the protein CASSLALAGGAGTYEQYF.

The chain carries TRBV4-1 and TRBJ1-5; perhaps TRBD1 as D (5 bases). Germline CDR1 is MGHRA and CDR2 is YSYEKL. This CDR3 has 19 residues. The V end lost 1 base, the J end lost 0 bases, and 19 bases lay between the germline ends. The CDR3 region has the DNA TGCGCCAGCAGCCAAGGGGCAGGGAAAATCGGTGGTAGCAATCAGCCCCAGCATTTT. Protein: CASSQGAGKIGGSNQPQHF.

CDR3 residues: CASSELRFGTDTQYF. The CDR3 DNA is TGTGCCAGCAGTGAACTGAGGTTCGGGACAGATACGCAGTATTTT. The chain is built from TRBV6-1 and TRBJ2-3; D is ambiguous. Germline CDR1 reads MNHNS; CDR2 reads SASEGT. The V gene lost 2 bases and the J gene lost 3 bases, with 12 bases spanning the gap. This CDR3 region has 15 residues.

In its sample, this clone was seen a few times. The CDR3 DNA sequence: TGTGCCAGCAGCTTGAAAGGCCCCTCTTTTGGACTGCCCCAGCATTTT. Protein: CASSLKGPSFGLPQHF. The V and J genes are TRBV5-6 and TRBJ1-5; no clear D. Germline V gene data show CDR1 as SGHDT and CDR2 as YYEEEE. V gave up 1 base and J gave up 9 bases, with 20 bases separating them. This CDR3 region has 16 residues.

V gene TRBV28 combines with J gene TRBJ2-4; 9 bases map to TRBD1. This CDR3 has 15 amino acids. Germline assignment: CDR1 MDHEN and CDR2 SYDVKM. V gave up 5 bases and J gave up 12 bases; unmatched junction bases: 14. The CDR3 reads CASSQTGTGKDSQYF. In DNA, the CDR3 is TGTGCCAGCAGTCAAACCGGGACAGGGAAGGACAGTCAGTACTTC.

On this clone itself: Sequence at one end of the junction differs from germline and may be a read error. The chain couples TRBV19 to TRBJ2-2; a weak D match, TRBD1 (5 bases). In germline, CDR1 is LNHDA, CDR2 SQIVND (reference sequence). The CDR3 runs 17 residues. The CDR3 DNA follows: TGTGCCAGCAGTAGTCCCCCTGGCAGGGTTCACACCGGGGAGCTGTTTTTT. Translating gives CASSSPPGRVHTGELFF.

This clone was seen once. The chain is built from TRBV7-2 and TRBJ1-2, with a tentative D call TRBD1 (5 bases). Deletions cut 0 bases from V and 10 bases from J, with 12 bases between. Germline CDR1 reads SGHTA; CDR2 reads FQGNSA. The CDR3 length is 13 residues. Here the CDR3 DNA reads TGTGCCAGCAGCTTAGCTAGGCAGGGCGTCTACACCTTC. Protein product: CASSLARQGVYTF.

The CDR3 sequence: CAAGETQYF. CDR3 nucleotide sequence: TGTGCCGCGGGTGAGACCCAGTACTTC. The V call is TRBV25-1, the J call TRBJ2-5; tentatively, D is TRBD2 (5 bases). Germline lookup yields CDR1 MGHDK and CDR2 SYGVNS. The CDR3 is made up of 9 amino acids. The V end lost 11 bases, the J end lost 5 bases, and 6 bases lay between the germline ends.

This rearrangement joins TRBV6-1 to TRBJ2-3; D unresolved. CDR3 size: 14 residues. The germline V gene has CDR1 MNHNS and CDR2 SASEGT. The germline V and J ends were trimmed by 4 bases and 6 bases, with 14 bases remaining between them. CDR3 nucleotide sequence: TGTGCCAGCAGTGTCGACAACACAAGGGATACGCAGTATTTT. Residues: CASSVDNTRDTQYF.

Of note for this clone: The junction and the germline gene differ at one end; a read error may be behind it. The chain uses TRBV7-9 and TRBJ2-6, with 7 bases identical to TRBD2. The CDR3 has 15 residues. CDR1 and CDR2 (germline): SEHNR, FQNEAQ (reference sequence). The CDR3 DNA reads TGTGCCAGCAGGGGGGGGAGCTCTGGGGCCAACGGCCTGACTTTC. Encoded protein: CASRGGSSGANGLTF.

The genes are TRBV7-3 and TRBJ1-1; 7 bases are shared with TRBD1. With 5 bases clipped from V and 1 base from J, the junction kept 4 bases outside the gene matches. This CDR3 has 14 residues. The germline V gene has CDR1 SGHTA and CDR2 FQGTGA. CDR3 nucleotides: TGTGCCAGCAGCCTCCAGGGGGGGAACACTGAAGCTTTCTTT. Translation: CASSLQGGNTEAFF.

This clone was observed a few times. The genes are TRBV5-4 and TRBJ2-5; 8 nucleotides agree with TRBD1. The CDR3 has 15 residues. CDR1 is SGHNT and CDR2 is YYREEE in the germline V gene (reference sequence). V was pared by 3 bases and J by 4 bases, with 8 bases of the junction left unmatched. The CDR3 is CASSSRTGRGETQYF. The CDR3 DNA reads as TGTGCCAGCAGCTCTCGGACAGGGAGAGGAGAGACCCAGTACTTC.

A word on this clone: One end of the junction varies from germline; a read error may be responsible. The genes are TRBV15 and TRBJ2-1; D remains ambiguous. Germline V gene lookup returns CDR1 LNHNV and CDR2 YYDKDF (reference sequence). This CDR3 contains 13 residues. Here the CDR3 DNA reads TGTGCCACCGGCAGAGAACTCTACAATGAGCAGTTCTTC. Translated, it gives CATGRELYNEQFF.

The V call is TRBV2, the J call TRBJ2-1; 12 nucleotides line up with TRBD2. V trimming: 7 bases; J trimming: 2 bases; junction bases outside the gene matches: 3. CDR1 is SNHLY, CDR2 FYNNEI, per germline. CDR3 length equals 15 residues. CDR3 sequence reads: CASTRTSGTYNEQFF. The CDR3 coding sequence is TGTGCCAGCACCCGGACTAGCGGGACCTACAATGAGCAGTTCTTC.